The source of this TCR beta chain is a study of OX40 agonist ivuxolimab in advanced cancers. The wider study: Mean age approximately 61 years, range about 20 to 79; roughly 82% male. In three patients, partial responses were observed, one with hepatocellular carcinoma and two with cutaneous melanoma.

The study, taken as a whole, reports: Expanded clones were, on average, more numerous among CD8+ T cells than CD4+.

The length of the CDR3 is 15 residues. J gave up 4 bases and V 3 bases, and 8 bases lay outside the gene matches. Germline CDR1 GTSNPN, CDR2 SVGIG (reference sequence). With regard to this clone: The antigen remains unidentified.

Cycle 7 day 1, cycle 4 day 1, and baseline were the timepoints at which blood was sampled. Produced via immunoSEQ multiplex PCR; TCRdb's table is partial and in-frame only. Here the sample spans approximately 89,000 clones, 75% to 95% being singletons. The sequencing used CD4+ or CD8+ T cells sorted from blood, collected in a trial of the OX40 agonist ivuxolimab. The TCR originated in an adult with an advanced solid tumor such as melanoma, head and neck, liver or kidney cancer. The V and J genes are TRBV30 and TRBJ2-3; 9 positions match TRBD2. The CDR3 bases are TGTGCCTGGAGGTCTTTGGCGGGAGGGCCAGATACGCAGTATTTT. As protein: CAWRSLAGGPDTQYF.